Below, 9 T cell receptor beta chains from the same sample are listed, as sequenced in a study of shared clonotypes between healthy human individuals. Measured with immunoSEQ multiplex PCR; TCRdb has only the in-frame clones, and not every one. Among 2 million to 3 million clones listed, 80% to 95% were seen once. The sample was naive CD4+ T cells from PBMCs. Sample subset: CD45RA+ positively selected. The receptors derive from a man aged 18 to 29 in good health. Some clones in this sample may be carry-over from other donors' samples.

The chain carries TRBV27 and TRBJ1-2, with D possibly TRBD1 on 6 matching bases. The CDR3 has 13 residues. Trimming cost V 7 bases and J 5 bases, with 14 bases left between them. CDR1 MNHEY and CDR2 SMNVEV come from the germline V gene (reference sequence). The CDR3 coding sequence is TGTGCCAGCACACTTCGGAGGGGGTATGGCTACACCTTC. This translates into CASTLRRGYGYTF.

This rearrangement joins TRBV6-6 to TRBJ2-1; D unresolved. Trimming cost V 0 bases and J 2 bases, with 11 bases left between them. CDR1 is MNHNY and CDR2 is SVGAGI in the germline V gene (reference sequence). CDR3 length equals 16 residues. The CDR3 DNA is TGTGCCAGCAGTTACTCGCTGTCAATCCCCTACAATGAGCAGTTCTTC. Protein product: CASSYSLSIPYNEQFF.

The J gene is TRBJ2-2, the V gene TRBV28; weak D call: TRBD2 (6 bases). Germline CDR1 is MDHEN and CDR2 is SYDVKM. The CDR3 runs to 17 residues. V was pared by 2 bases and J by 6 bases, with 19 bases between. The CDR3 DNA is TGTGCCAGCAGTTTAACGAATGGTCAGGGAGGTTCCGGGGAGCTGTTTTTT. Residues: CASSLTNGQGGSGELFF.

The chain is built from TRBV4-2 and TRBJ1-1; 7 bases map to TRBD1. Germline V lookup: CDR1 LGHNA, CDR2 YNFKEQ. CDR3 length equals 14 residues. V was clipped by 5 bases and J by 4 bases; unmatched bases: 7. CDR3 nucleotides: TGTGCCAGCAGCGTCAGGGGGTTTGGCACTGAAGCTTTCTTT. This sequence encodes CASSVRGFGTEAFF.

The rearrangement joins TRBV7-2 to TRBJ2-3; 7 bases match TRBD1. The germline V gene encodes CDR1 SGHTA and CDR2 FQGNSA. V trimming: 0 bases; J trimming: 0 bases; junction bases outside the gene matches: 3. CDR3 length: 16 amino acids. CDR3 loop: CASSLAPTGSTDTQYF. CDR3 bases: TGTGCCAGCAGCTTAGCCCCGACAGGGAGCACAGATACGCAGTATTTT.

With regard to this clone: Within the sample, other DNA sequences also encode this same CDR3. The chain couples TRBV11-2 to TRBJ1-2; possible D gene TRBD1, 5 bases. The germline V gene has CDR1 SGHAT and CDR2 FQNNGV. The CDR3 totals 11 residues. The ends were cut back, 2 bases at V and 7 bases at J, with 5 bases in the middle. The CDR3 here is CASSLRGGYTF. CDR3 DNA: TGTGCCAGCAGCTTAAGGGGTGGCTACACCTTC.

J is TRBJ1-2 and V is TRBV27; possibly TRBD1 for D (5 bases). The CDR3 covers 15 residues. The V and J ends lost 1 base and 8 bases respectively, with 17 bases between them. Germline assignment: CDR1 MNHEY and CDR2 SMNVEV (reference sequence). CDR3 nucleotides: TGTGCCAGCAGTTTATTCAGGGCTCCGGGGGTCGGCTACACCTTC. Translating it yields CASSLFRAPGVGYTF.

The gene calls are TRBV5-8 and TRBJ2-7; D remains unclear. This CDR3 region has 15 residues. Trimming left V 0 bases short and J 2 bases short, with 12 bases between. Germline CDR1 SGHTS, CDR2 YDEGEE. CDR3: CASSLGLGETYEQYF. The CDR3 DNA reads as TGTGCCAGCAGCTTGGGTTTAGGCGAGACCTACGAGCAGTACTTC.

CDR3 nucleotides: TGTGCCAGCAGTTATCAGACAGGTGCGGCTTTCTTT. Protein sequence: CASSYQTGAAFF. The chain joins TRBV27 to TRBJ1-1, with D perhaps matching TRBD1 (6 bases). The germline CDR1 and CDR2 sequences are MNHEY and SMNVEV (reference sequence). The ends were cut back, 4 bases at V and 11 bases at J, with 14 bases in the middle. The CDR3 covers 12 residues.